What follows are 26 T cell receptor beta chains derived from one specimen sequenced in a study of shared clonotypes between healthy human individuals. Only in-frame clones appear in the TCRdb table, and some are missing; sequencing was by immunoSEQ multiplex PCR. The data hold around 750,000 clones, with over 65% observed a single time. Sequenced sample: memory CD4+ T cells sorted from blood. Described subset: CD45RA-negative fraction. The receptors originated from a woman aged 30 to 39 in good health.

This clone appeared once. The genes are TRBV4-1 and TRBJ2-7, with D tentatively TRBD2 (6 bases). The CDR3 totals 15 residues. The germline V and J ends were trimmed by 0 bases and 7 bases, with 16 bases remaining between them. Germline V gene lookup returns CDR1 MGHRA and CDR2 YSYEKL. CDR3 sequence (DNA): TGCGCCAGCAGCCAAGATGGGGGGAGCGGGCGGGAGCAGTACTTC. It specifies CASSQDGGSGREQYF.

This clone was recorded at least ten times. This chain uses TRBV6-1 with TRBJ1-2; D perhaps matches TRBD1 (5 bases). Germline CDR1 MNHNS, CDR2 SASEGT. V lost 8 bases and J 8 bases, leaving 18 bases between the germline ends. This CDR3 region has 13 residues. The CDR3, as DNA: TGTGCCAGCCAGGCCCGGGGCTTACACGGCTACACCTTC. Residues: CASQARGLHGYTF.

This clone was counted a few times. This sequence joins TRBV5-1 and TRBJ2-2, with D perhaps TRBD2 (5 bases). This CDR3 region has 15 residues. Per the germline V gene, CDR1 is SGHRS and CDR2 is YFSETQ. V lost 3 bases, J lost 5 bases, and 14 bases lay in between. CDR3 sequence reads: CASSSGLLETGELFF. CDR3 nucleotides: TGCGCCAGCAGCTCCGGACTTCTTGAGACCGGGGAGCTGTTTTTT. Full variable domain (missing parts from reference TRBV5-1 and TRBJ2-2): KAGVTQTPRYLIKTRGQQVTLSCSPISGHRSVSWYQQTPGQGLQFLFEYFSETQRNKGNFPGRFSGRQFSNSRSEMNVSTLELGDSALYLCASSSGLLETGELFFGEGSRLTVL.

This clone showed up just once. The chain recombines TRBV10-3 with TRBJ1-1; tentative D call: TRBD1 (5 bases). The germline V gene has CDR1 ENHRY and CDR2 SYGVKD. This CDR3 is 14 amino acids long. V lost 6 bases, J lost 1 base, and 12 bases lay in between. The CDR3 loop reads CAIRAGPGNTEAFF. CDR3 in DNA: TGTGCCATCAGGGCAGGGCCTGGGAACACTGAAGCTTTCTTT.

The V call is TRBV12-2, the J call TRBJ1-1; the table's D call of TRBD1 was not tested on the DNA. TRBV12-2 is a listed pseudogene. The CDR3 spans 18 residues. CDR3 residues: CASRLIGQGAGGKTEAFF. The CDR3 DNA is TGTGCAAGTCGCTTAATTGGCCAGGGGGCGGGCGGAAAGACTGAAGCTTTCTTT.

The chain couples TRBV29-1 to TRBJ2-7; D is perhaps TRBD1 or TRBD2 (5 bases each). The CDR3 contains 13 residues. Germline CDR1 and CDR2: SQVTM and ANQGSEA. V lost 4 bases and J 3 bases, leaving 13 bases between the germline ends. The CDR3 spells CSVGKGDGYEQYF. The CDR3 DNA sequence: TGCAGCGTTGGGAAAGGGGACGGCTACGAGCAGTACTTC.

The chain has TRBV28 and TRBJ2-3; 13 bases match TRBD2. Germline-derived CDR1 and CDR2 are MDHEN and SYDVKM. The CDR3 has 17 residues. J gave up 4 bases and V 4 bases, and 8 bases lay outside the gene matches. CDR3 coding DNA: TGTGCCAGCAGTTCGACTTGGACTAGCGGGAGCCCAGATACGCAGTATTTT. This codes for CASSSTWTSGSPDTQYF. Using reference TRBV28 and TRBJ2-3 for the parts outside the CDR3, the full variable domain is DVKVTQSSRYLVKRTGEKVFLECVQDMDHENMFWYRQDPGLGLRLIYFSYDVKMKEKGDIPEGYSVSREKKERFSLILESASTNQTSMYLCASSSTWTSGSPDTQYFGPGTRLTVL.

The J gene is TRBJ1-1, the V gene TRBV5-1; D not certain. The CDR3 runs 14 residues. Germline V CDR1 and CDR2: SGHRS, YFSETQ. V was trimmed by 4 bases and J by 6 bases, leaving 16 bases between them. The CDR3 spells CASSPISGFSEAFF. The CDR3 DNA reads TGCGCCAGCAGCCCCATCTCCGGATTTTCTGAAGCTTTCTTT.

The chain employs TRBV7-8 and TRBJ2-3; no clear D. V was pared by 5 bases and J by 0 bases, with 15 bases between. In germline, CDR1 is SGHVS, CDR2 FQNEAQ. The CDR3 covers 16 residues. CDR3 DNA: TGTGCCAGCAGCCCTAGACCCGGATCTAGCACAGATACGCAGTATTTT. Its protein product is CASSPRPGSSTDTQYF.

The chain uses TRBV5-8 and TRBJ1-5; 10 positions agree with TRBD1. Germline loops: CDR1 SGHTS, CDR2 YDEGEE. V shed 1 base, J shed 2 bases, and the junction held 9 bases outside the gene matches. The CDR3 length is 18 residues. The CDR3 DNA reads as TGTGCCAGCAGCTTGCTGAGACAGGGGGCTAGGGGCAATCAGCCCCAGCATTTT. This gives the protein CASSLLRQGARGNQPQHF.

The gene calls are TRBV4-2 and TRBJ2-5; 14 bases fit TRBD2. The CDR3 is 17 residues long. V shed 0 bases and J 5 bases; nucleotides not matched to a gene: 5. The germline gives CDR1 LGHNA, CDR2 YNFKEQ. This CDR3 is CASSQDGTSGSHETQYF. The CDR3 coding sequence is TGTGCCAGCAGCCAAGACGGGACTAGCGGGAGCCATGAGACCCAGTACTTC.

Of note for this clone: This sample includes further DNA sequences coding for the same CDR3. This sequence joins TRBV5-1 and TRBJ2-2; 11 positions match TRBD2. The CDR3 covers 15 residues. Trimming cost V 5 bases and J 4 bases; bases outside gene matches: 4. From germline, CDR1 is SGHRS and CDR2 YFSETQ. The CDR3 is CASSPGTSGTGELFF. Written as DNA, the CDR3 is TGCGCCAGCAGTCCCGGGACTAGCGGCACCGGGGAGCTGTTTTTT. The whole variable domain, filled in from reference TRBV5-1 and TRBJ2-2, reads KAGVTQTPRYLIKTRGQQVTLSCSPISGHRSVSWYQQTPGQGLQFLFEYFSETQRNKGNFPGRFSGRQFSNSRSEMNVSTLELGDSALYLCASSPGTSGTGELFFGEGSRLTVL.

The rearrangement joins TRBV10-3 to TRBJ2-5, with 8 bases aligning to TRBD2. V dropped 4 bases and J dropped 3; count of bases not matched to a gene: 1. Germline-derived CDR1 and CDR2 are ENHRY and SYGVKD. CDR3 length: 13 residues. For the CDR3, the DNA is TGTGCCATCAGTGCGGGAGGGGAAGAGACCCAGTACTTC. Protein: CAISAGGEETQYF.

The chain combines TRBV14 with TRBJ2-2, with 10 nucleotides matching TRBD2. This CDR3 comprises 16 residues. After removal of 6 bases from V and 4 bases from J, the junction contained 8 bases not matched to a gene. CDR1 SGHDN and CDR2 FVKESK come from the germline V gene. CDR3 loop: CASRTLAGAGTGELFF. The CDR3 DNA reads TGTGCCAGCAGGACCCTAGCGGGAGCGGGCACCGGGGAGCTGTTTTTT.

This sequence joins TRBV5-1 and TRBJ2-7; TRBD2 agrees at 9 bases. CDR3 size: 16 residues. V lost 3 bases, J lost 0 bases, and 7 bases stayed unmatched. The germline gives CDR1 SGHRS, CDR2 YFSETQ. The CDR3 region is CASSSFYSGSSYEQYF. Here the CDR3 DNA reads TGCGCCAGCAGCTCCTTTTATAGCGGGAGCTCCTACGAGCAGTACTTC.

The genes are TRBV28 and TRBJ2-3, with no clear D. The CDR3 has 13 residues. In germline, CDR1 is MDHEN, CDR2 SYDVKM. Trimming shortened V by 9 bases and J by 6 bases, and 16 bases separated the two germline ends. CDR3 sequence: CASALGSEDTQYF. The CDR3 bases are TGTGCCAGTGCCTTGGGGTCTGAGGATACGCAGTATTTT.

The CDR3 nucleotides are TGTGCCAGCATGGGACTAGCGGGAGGTTACGAGCAGTACTTC. Translated: CASMGLAGGYEQYF. The chain carries TRBV6-1 and TRBJ2-7; 15 bases fit TRBD2. The V gene's germline CDR1 is MNHNS and CDR2 SASEGT. This CDR3 spans 14 amino acids. Losses at the gene ends were 7 bases for V and 4 bases for J; bases not matched to a gene: 2.

The CDR3 region is CASSLESGELFF. The CDR3 region has the DNA TGCGCCAGCAGTCTTGAGTCCGGGGAGCTGTTTTTT. The chain combines TRBV5-1 with TRBJ2-2; D is undetermined. The CDR3 runs 12 residues. Trimming shortened V by 5 bases and J by 6 bases, and 8 bases separated the two germline ends. Per the germline V gene, CDR1 is SGHRS and CDR2 is YFSETQ.

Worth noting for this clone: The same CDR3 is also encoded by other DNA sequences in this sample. This chain's CDR3 is CASSPGQGVTEAFF. CDR3 nucleotide sequence: TGTGCCAGCTCACCGGGACAGGGTGTCACTGAAGCTTTCTTT. The chain couples TRBV18 to TRBJ1-1, with 9 positions matching TRBD1. The junction had 3 bases not matched to a gene; V was cut back by 3 bases and J by 4 bases. Germline values: CDR1 KGHSH, CDR2 LQKENI. The CDR3 consists of 14 residues.

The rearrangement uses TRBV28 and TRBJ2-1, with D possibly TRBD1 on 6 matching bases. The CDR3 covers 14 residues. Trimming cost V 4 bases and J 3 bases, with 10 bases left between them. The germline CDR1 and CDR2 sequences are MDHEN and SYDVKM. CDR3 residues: CASSYRVDYNEQFF. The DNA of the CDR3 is TGTGCCAGCAGTTACAGGGTCGACTACAATGAGCAGTTCTTC.

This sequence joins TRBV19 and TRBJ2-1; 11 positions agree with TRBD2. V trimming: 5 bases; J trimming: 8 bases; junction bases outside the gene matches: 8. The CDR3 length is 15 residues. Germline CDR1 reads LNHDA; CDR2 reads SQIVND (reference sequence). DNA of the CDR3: TGTGCCAGTAGTCAGGGGACTAGCGGTTTGGATGAGCAGTTCTTC. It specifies CASSQGTSGLDEQFF.

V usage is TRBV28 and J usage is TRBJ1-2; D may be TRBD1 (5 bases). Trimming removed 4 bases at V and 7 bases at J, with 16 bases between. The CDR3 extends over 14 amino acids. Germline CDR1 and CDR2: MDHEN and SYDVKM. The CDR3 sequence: CASSWGTPSSGYTF. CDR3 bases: TGTGCCAGCAGTTGGGGGACCCCCTCTTCTGGCTACACCTTC.

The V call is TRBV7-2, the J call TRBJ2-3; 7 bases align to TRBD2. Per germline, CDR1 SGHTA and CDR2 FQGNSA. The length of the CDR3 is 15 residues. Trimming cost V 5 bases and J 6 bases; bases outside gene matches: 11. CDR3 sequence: CASSPRVSGTDTQYF. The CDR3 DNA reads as TGTGCCAGCAGCCCCAGAGTAAGCGGGACGGATACGCAGTATTTT.

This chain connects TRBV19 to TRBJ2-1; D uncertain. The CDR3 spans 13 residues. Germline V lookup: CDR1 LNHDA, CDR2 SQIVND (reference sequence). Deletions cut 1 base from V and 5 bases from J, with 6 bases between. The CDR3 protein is CASSIGRNNEQFF. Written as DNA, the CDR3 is TGTGCCAGTAGTATAGGGAGAAACAATGAGCAGTTCTTC.

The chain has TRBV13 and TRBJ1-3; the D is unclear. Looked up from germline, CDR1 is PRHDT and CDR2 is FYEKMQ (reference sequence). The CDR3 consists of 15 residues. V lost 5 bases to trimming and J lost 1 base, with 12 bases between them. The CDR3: CASSRGGWSGNTIYF. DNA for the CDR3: TGTGCCAGCAGCCGCGGTGGTTGGTCTGGAAACACCATATATTTT.

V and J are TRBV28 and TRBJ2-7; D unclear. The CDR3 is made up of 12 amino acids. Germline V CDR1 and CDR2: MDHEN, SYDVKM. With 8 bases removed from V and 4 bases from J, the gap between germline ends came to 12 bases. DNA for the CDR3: TGTGCCAGCCTGGGATTCGAATACGAGCAGTACTTC. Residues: CASLGFEYEQYF.